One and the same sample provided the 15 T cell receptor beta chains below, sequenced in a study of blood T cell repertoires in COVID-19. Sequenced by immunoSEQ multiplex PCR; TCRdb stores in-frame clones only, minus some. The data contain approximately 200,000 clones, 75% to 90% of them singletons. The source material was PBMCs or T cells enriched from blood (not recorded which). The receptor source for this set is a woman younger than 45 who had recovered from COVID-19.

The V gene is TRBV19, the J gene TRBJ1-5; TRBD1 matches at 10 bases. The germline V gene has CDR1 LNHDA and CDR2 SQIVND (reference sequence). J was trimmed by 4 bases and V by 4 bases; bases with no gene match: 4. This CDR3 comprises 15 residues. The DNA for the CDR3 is TGTGCCAGTAGTACCAGGGGACAGGGGAATCAGCCCCAGCATTTT. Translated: CASSTRGQGNQPQHF.

DNA of the CDR3: TGTGCCACCAGTGATTTGGCCGGAGGGGGGGCTCAAGAGACCCAGTACTTC. The encoded protein is CATSDLAGGGAQETQYF. The chain has TRBV24-1 and TRBJ2-5; D might be TRBD2 (7 bases). The CDR3 extends over 17 amino acids. Trimming took 0 bases from V and 2 from J, leaving 15 bases between them. Germline V gene lookup returns CDR1 KGHDR and CDR2 SFDVKD.

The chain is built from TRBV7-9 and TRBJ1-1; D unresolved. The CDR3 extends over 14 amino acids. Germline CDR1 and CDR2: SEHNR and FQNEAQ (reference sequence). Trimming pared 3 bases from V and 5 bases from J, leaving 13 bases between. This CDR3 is CASSFRGRETEAFF. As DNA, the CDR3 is TGTGCCAGCAGCTTCAGAGGGAGAGAGACTGAAGCTTTCTTT.

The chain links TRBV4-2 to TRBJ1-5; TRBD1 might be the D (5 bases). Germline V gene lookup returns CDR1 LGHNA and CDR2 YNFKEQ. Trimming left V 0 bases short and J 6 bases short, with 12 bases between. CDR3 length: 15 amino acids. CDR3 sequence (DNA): TGTGCCAGCAGCCAAGACAGGGAAGGCGGTCAGCCCCAGCATTTT. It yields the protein CASSQDREGGQPQHF.

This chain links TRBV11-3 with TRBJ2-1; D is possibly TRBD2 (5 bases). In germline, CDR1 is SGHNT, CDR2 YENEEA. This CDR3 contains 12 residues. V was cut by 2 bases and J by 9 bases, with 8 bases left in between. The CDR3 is CASSLRGSEQFF. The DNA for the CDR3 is TGTGCCAGCAGCTTACGGGGTAGTGAGCAGTTCTTC.

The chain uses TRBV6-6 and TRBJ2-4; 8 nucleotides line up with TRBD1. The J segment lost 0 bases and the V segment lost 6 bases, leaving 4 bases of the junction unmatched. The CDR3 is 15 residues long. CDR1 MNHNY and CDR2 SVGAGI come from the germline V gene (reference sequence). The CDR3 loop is CASRDRDVAKNIQYF. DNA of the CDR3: TGTGCCAGCAGGGACAGGGATGTAGCCAAAAACATTCAGTACTTC.

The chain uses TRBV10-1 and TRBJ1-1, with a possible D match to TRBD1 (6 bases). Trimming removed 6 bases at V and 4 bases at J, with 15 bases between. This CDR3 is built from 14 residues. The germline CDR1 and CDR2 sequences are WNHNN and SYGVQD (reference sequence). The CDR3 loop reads CASRKQGSSTEAFF. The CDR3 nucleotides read TGCGCCAGCAGAAAACAGGGCTCGAGCACTGAAGCTTTCTTT.

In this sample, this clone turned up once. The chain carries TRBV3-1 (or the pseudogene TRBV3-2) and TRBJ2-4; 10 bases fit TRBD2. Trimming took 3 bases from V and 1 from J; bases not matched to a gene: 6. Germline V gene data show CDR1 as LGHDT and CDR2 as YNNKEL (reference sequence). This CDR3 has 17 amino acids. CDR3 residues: CASSQEGLADAKNIQYF. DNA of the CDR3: TGTGCCAGCAGCCAGGAAGGACTAGCGGACGCCAAAAACATTCAGTACTTC.

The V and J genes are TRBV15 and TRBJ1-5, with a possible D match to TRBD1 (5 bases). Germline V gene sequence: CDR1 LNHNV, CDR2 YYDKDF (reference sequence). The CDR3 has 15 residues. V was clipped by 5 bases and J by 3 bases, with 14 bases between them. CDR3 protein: CATSGGTGNNQPQHF. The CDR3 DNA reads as TGTGCCACCAGCGGAGGGACGGGAAACAATCAGCCCCAGCATTTT.

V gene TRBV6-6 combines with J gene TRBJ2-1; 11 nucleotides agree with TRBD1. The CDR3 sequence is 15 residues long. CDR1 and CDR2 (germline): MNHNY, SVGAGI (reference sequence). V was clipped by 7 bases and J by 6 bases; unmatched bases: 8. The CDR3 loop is CASIFKDRGPNEQFF. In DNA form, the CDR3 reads TGTGCCAGCATATTTAAGGACAGGGGGCCCAATGAGCAGTTCTTC.

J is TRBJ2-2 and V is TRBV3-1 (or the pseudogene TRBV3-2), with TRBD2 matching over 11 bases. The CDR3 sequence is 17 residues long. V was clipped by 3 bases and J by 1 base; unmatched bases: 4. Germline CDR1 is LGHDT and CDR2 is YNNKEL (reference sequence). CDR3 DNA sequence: TGTGCCAGCAGCCATCGTGGACTAGCGGGGAACACCGGGGAGCTGTTTTTT. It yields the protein CASSHRGLAGNTGELFF.

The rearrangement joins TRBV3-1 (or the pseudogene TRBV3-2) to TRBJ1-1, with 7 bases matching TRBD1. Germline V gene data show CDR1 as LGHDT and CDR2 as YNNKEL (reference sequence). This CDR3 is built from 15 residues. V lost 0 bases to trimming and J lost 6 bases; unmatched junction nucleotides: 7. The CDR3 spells CASSQDIGQAAEAFF. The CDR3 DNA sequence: TGTGCCAGCAGCCAAGATATTGGACAGGCGGCTGAAGCTTTCTTT.

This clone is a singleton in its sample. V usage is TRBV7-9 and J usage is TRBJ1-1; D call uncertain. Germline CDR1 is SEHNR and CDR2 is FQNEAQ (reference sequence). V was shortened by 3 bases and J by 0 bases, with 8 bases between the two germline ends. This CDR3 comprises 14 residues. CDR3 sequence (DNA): TGTGCCAGCAGCTTTTCGTCTATGAACACTGAAGCTTTCTTT. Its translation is CASSFSSMNTEAFF.

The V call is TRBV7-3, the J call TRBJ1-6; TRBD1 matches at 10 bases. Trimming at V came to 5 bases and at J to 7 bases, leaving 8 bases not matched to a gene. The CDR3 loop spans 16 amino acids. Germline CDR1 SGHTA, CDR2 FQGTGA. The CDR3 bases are TGTGCCAGCAGCGCCGAGGACAGGGGGAACAATTCACCCCTCCACTTT. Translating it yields CASSAEDRGNNSPLHF.

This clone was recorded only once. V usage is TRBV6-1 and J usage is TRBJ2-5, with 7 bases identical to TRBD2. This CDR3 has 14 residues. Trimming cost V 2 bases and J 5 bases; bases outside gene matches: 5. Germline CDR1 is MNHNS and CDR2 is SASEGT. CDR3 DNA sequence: TGTGCCAGCAGTGAACCTAGCGGCCCGGAGACCCAGTACTTC. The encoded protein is CASSEPSGPETQYF.